This T cell receptor (beta chain) derives from a study of T cell responses to AZD1222 COVID-19 vaccine. With respect to this clone: The antigen remains undetermined.

V lost 0 bases, J lost 7 bases, and 10 bases stayed unmatched. The CDR3 loop spans 16 amino acids. Germline V lookup: CDR1 LGHNA, CDR2 YNFKEQ. Using immunoSEQ multiplex PCR, the repertoire was profiled, and TCRdb retains in-frame clones only, with some absent. The sample records roughly 97,000 clones, about 89% being singletons. Overall study findings and caveats: At study baseline, merely six AZD1222 recipients were seropositive. Females made up more of the donors, who were largely white British, and clonal diversity may have come out too low. Spike-specific TCR depth and breadth grew after two AZD1222 doses.

This TCR was recovered from an adult who received the MenACWY meningococcal vaccine as a control. The V call is TRBV4-2, the J call TRBJ1-2, with TRBD1 matching 8 bases. The source was peripheral blood, collected 28 days after the second dose of the MenACWY control vaccine. As DNA, the CDR3 is TGTGCCAGCAGCCAAGATCTCCAGGGGGCGTTAGCTGGCTACACCTTC. As protein: CASSQDLQGALAGYTF.